These 21 T cell receptor beta chains were all obtained from the same sample, sequenced in a study of blood T cell repertoires in COVID-19. The protocol was immunoSEQ multiplex PCR, while the TCRdb copy is restricted to in-frame clones and leaves out a portion. The sample includes under 200,000 clones, 84% of them seen just once. The sample taken for sequencing was PBMCs or T cells enriched from blood (not recorded which). These TCRs come from a woman aged 30 to 39 who had been exposed to COVID-19.

The chain carries TRBV18 and TRBJ2-3; TRBD2 matches 7 bases. This CDR3 spans 15 amino acids. V was clipped by 2 bases and J by 1 base; unmatched bases: 3. The germline V gene encodes CDR1 KGHSH and CDR2 LQKENI. Here the CDR3 reads CASSPLAGGTDTQYF. CDR3 in DNA: TGTGCCAGCTCACCATTGGCGGGGGGCACAGATACGCAGTATTTT. Full variable domain (missing parts from reference TRBV18 and TRBJ2-3): NAGVMQNPRHLVRRRGQEARLRCSPMKGHSHVYWYRQLPEEGLKFMVYLQKENIIDESGMPKERFSAEFPKEGPSILRIQQVVRGDSAAYFCASSPLAGGTDTQYFGPGTRLTVL.

This chain links TRBV19 with TRBJ2-5, with 7 bases aligning to TRBD2. Germline V gene sequence: CDR1 LNHDA, CDR2 SQIVND (reference sequence). The CDR3 length is 16 residues. V lost 1 base, J lost 1 base, and 6 bases stayed unmatched. The CDR3, as DNA: TGTGCCAGTAGTATAGGGGGCGGGGGTCCCCAAGAGACCCAGTACTTC. This encodes CASSIGGGGPQETQYF. Combining the CDR3 with reference TRBV19 and TRBJ2-5 gives the whole variable domain DGGITQSPKYLFRKEGQNVTLSCEQNLNHDAMYWYRQDPGQGLRLIYYSQIVNDFQKGDIAEGYSVSREKKESFPLTVTSAQKNPTAFYLCASSIGGGGPQETQYFGPGTRLLVL.

The chain combines TRBV5-4 with TRBJ1-2; D remains unclear. Germline V lookup: CDR1 SGHNT, CDR2 YYREEE (reference sequence). Trimming stripped 2 bases from V and 5 bases from J, with 16 bases between. This CDR3 is built from 15 residues. CDR3 nucleotides: TGTGCCAGCAGCTTCGAGACCGAGGTTGGATATGGCTACACCTTC. Protein product: CASSFETEVGYGYTF.

The chain couples TRBV4-3 to TRBJ2-7; TRBD2 matches at 10 bases. This CDR3 contains 15 residues. Germline V gene sequence: CDR1 LGHNA, CDR2 YSLEER. Unmatched junction bases numbered 5, after V lost 2 bases and J lost 4 bases. CDR3 nucleotides: TGCGCCAGCAGCCAATCCGGGACTAGCGTTTACGAGCAGTACTTC. Translating gives CASSQSGTSVYEQYF.

The gene calls are TRBV27 and TRBJ2-7; tentatively, D is TRBD1 (6 bases). The CDR3 has 13 residues. The germline V gene has CDR1 MNHEY and CDR2 SMNVEV (reference sequence). Trimming removed 6 bases from V and 2 bases from J, with 11 bases in between. The CDR3 region has the DNA TGTGCCAGCAGGGGGACAATTCCCTACGAGCAGTACTTC. This gives the protein CASRGTIPYEQYF.

The chain couples TRBV6-5 to TRBJ1-1; maybe TRBD1 (6 bases). This CDR3 has 12 residues. CDR1 and CDR2 (germline): MNHEY, SVGAGI. Trimming took 7 bases from V and 10 from J, leaving 16 bases between them. The CDR3 sequence is CASMGVKGVAFF. The CDR3 DNA reads TGTGCCAGCATGGGTGTGAAGGGGGTAGCTTTCTTT.

The V and J genes are TRBV19 and TRBJ2-5; a weak D match, TRBD1 (5 bases). The V gene's germline CDR1 is LNHDA and CDR2 SQIVND (reference sequence). The V end lost 2 bases, the J end lost 5 bases, and 12 bases lay between the germline ends. This CDR3 region has 14 residues. CDR3 region: CASSIQGVGETQYF. The DNA for the CDR3 is TGTGCCAGTAGTATACAAGGGGTGGGGGAGACCCAGTACTTC.

Only a few counts were recorded for this clone. The chain recombines TRBV6-4 with TRBJ2-1, with 8 nucleotides matching TRBD2. Losses at the gene ends were 4 bases for V and 3 bases for J; bases not matched to a gene: 5. Germline CDR1 and CDR2: MRHNA and SNTAGT. The CDR3 covers 15 residues. The CDR3 region has the DNA TGTGCCAGCAGTGCCGGGACTAGTAACTACAATGAGCAGTTCTTC. Its translation is CASSAGTSNYNEQFF.

The gene calls are TRBV27 and TRBJ2-1; 11 bases match TRBD2. The CDR3 sequence is 15 residues long. Germline-derived CDR1 and CDR2 are MNHEY and SMNVEV (reference sequence). After removal of 7 bases from V and 4 bases from J, the junction contained 6 bases not matched to a gene. Here the CDR3 reads CASTHIAGGYNEQFF. For the CDR3, the DNA is TGTGCCAGCACCCACATAGCGGGGGGGTACAATGAGCAGTTCTTC.

The rearrangement joins TRBV5-6 to TRBJ1-4; possible D gene TRBD1, 6 bases. The CDR3 is 15 residues long. The germline gives CDR1 SGHDT, CDR2 YYEEEE. The ends were cut back, 4 bases at V and 5 bases at J, with 15 bases in the middle. This CDR3 reads CASSPVDRLNEKLFF. The CDR3 coding sequence is TGTGCCAGCAGCCCTGTGGACAGATTGAATGAAAAACTGTTTTTT.

The chain uses TRBV4-3 and TRBJ2-1, with 10 bases aligning to TRBD1. Germline V CDR1 and CDR2: LGHNA, YSLEER. CDR3 length: 15 amino acids. The ends lost 4 bases at V and 2 bases at J; junction bases unmatched: 2. CDR3 in DNA: TGCGCCAGCAGCCTAGGACAGGGGGCCTACAATGAGCAGTTCTTC. Protein: CASSLGQGAYNEQFF.

The gene calls are TRBV5-1 and TRBJ2-1; 10 bases line up with TRBD2. The V and J ends lost 5 bases and 6 bases, in that order; junction bases with no gene match: 8. CDR1 and CDR2 from the germline V gene are SGHRS and YFSETQ. This CDR3 contains 15 residues. CDR3: CASRLSGGVSNEQFF. CDR3 DNA: TGCGCCAGCAGGCTGAGCGGGGGGGTATCCAATGAGCAGTTCTTC.

The rearrangement joins TRBV7-2 to TRBJ2-1; 9 nucleotides match TRBD1. This CDR3 contains 16 residues. The germline V gene has CDR1 SGHTA and CDR2 FQGNSA. J was trimmed by 4 bases and V by 5 bases; bases with no gene match: 9. The CDR3 loop reads CASSKQTGGGYNEQFF. In DNA, the CDR3 is TGTGCCAGCAGCAAACAAACAGGGGGCGGGTACAATGAGCAGTTCTTC.

The genes are TRBV11-3 and TRBJ1-1, with TRBD1 matching over 7 bases. Per germline, CDR1 SGHNT and CDR2 YENEEA. The junction had 1 base not matched to a gene; V was cut back by 1 base and J by 2 bases. This CDR3 contains 14 residues. CDR3 residues: CASSLGQGNTEAFF. The CDR3 coding sequence is TGTGCCAGCAGCTTAGGACAGGGAAACACTGAAGCTTTCTTT.

This rearrangement joins TRBV7-9 to TRBJ2-1; TRBD2 might be the D (6 bases). The CDR3 is made up of 14 amino acids. Germline-derived CDR1 and CDR2 are SEHNR and FQNEAQ (reference sequence). The V end lost 5 bases, the J end lost 8 bases, and 16 bases lay between the germline ends. CDR3 loop: CASSSMGGVDEQFF. Written as DNA, the CDR3 is TGTGCCAGCAGCAGTATGGGCGGGGTGGATGAGCAGTTCTTC.

The CDR3 coding sequence is TGTGCCAGCAGCAAATGGGACAGGGCTTATGGCTACACCTTC. Its translation is CASSKWDRAYGYTF. This chain uses TRBV21-1 with TRBJ1-2; the table names TRBD1, a call not compared with the DNA. TRBV21-1 is labeled a pseudogene. This CDR3 contains 14 residues.

As to this clone: The junction does not match germline at one end; this may be a read error. V is TRBV6-4 and J is TRBJ1-1; D call uncertain. CDR3 size: 13 residues. The germline V gene encodes CDR1 MRHNA and CDR2 SNTAGT. DNA of the CDR3: TGTGCCAGCAGTGACCCCCCAGCGCCTGAAACTTTCTTT. Its translation is CASSDPPAPETFF.

The V gene is TRBV9, the J gene TRBJ2-7, with 8 bases fitting TRBD1. The CDR3 totals 14 residues. The germline gives CDR1 SGDLS, CDR2 YYNGEE. After removal of 4 bases from V and 6 bases from J, the junction contained 9 bases not matched to a gene. As DNA, the CDR3 is TGTGCCAGCAGCCCAAAGATACAGGGGGGCGAGCAGTACTTC. Its translation is CASSPKIQGGEQYF.

This clone was detected once. The V and J genes are TRBV21-1 and TRBJ2-2; TRBD1 is the table's D call and was not checked against the DNA. TRBV21-1 is classified as a pseudogene. The CDR3 length is 16 residues. In DNA form, the CDR3 reads TGTGCCAGAGGGACAGGGGGAAATCGACACACCGGGGAGCTGTTTTTT. Translation: CARGTGGNRHTGELFF.

The rearrangement links TRBV10-1 to TRBJ1-5; a possible D gene is TRBD1 (6 bases). CDR1 is WNHNN and CDR2 is SYGVQD in the germline V gene (reference sequence). V lost 6 bases and J 6 bases, leaving 15 bases between the germline ends. There are 14 residues in the CDR3. The CDR3 nucleotides are TGCGCCAGCAGCCCCTCGGGGGGCGGTCAGCCCCAGCATTTT. It translates to CASSPSGGGQPQHF.

The rearrangement joins TRBV7-9 to TRBJ1-1; weak D call: TRBD1 (5 bases). Germline-derived CDR1 and CDR2 are SEHNR and FQNEAQ (reference sequence). The CDR3 contains 13 residues. Trimming left V 2 bases short and J 7 bases short, with 11 bases between. The CDR3 DNA reads as TGTGCCAGCAGCTTATACGGCGACAGTGAAGCTTTCTTT. Its protein product is CASSLYGDSEAFF.